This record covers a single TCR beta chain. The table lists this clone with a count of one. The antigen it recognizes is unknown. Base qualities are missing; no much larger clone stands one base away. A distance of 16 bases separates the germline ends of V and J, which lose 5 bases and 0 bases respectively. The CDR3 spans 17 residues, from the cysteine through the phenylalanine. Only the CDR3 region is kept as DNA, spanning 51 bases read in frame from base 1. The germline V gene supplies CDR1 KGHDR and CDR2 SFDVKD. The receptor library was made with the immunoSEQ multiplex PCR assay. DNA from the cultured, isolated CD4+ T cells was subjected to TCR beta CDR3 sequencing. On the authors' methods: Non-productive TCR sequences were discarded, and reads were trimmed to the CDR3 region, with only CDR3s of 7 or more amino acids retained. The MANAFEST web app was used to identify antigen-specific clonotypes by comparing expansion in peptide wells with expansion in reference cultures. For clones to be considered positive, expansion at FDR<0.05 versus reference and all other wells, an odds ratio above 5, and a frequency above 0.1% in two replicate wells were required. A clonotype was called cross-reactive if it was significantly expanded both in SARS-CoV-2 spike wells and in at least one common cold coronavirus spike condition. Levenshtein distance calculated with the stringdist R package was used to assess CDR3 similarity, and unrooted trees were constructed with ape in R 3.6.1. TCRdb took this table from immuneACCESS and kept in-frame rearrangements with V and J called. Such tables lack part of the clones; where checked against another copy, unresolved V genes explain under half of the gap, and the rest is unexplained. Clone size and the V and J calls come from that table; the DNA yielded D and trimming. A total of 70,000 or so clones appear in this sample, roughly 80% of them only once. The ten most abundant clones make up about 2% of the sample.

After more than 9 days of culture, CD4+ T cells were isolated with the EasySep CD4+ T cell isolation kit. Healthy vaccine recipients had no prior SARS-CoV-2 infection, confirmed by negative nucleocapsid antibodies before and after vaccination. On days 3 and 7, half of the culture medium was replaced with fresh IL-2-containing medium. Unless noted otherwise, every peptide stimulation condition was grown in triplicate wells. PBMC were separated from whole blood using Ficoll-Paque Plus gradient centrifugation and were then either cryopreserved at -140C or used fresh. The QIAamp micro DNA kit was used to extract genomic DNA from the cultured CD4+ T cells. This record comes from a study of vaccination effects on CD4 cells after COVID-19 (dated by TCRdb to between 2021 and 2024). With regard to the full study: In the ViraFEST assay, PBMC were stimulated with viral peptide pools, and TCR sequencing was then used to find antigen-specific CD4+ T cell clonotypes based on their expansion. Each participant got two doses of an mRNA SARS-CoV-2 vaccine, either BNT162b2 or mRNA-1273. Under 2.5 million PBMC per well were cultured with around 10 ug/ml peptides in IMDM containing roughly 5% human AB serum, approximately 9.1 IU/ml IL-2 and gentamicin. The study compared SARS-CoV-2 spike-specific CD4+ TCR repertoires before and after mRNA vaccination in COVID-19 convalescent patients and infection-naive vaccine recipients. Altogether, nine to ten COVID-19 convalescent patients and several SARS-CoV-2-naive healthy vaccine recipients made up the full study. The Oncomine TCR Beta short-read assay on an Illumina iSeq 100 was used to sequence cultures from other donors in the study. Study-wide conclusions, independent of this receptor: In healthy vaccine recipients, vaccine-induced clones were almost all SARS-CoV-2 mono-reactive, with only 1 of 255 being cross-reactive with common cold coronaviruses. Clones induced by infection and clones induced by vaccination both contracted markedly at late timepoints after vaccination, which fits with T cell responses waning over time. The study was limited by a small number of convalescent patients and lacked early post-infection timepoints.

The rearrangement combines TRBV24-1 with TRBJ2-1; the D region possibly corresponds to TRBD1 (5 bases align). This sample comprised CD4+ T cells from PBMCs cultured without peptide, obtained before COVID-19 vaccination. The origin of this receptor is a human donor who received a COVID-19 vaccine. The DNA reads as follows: TGTGCCACCAGTGGTCCCAGGGCCGTTAGCTCCTACAATGAGCAGTTCTTC. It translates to CATSGPRAVSSYNEQFF.